One and the same sample provided the 24 T cell receptor beta chains below, sequenced in a study of blood T cell repertoires in COVID-19. Sequencing used immunoSEQ multiplex PCR; TCRdb keeps in-frame clones, though not all of them. The data show approximately 330,000 clones, with approximately 90% seen just once and 7.5% to 10% held by the top ten. Sequences were obtained from peripheral blood. The receptors shown here come from a man younger than 45 with COVID-19, enrolled during active disease.

V is TRBV30 and J is TRBJ2-7; 7 bases align to TRBD1. With V trimmed by 0 bases and J by 3 bases, 2 bases remained unmatched. This CDR3 has 13 amino acids. Germline V gene sequence: CDR1 GTSNPN, CDR2 SVGIG (reference sequence). The CDR3 DNA sequence: TGTGCCTGGAGTGTAAACAGGGGCTACGAGCAGTACTTC. It is translated as CAWSVNRGYEQYF. The full variable domain, in which reference TRBV30 and TRBJ2-7 provide the parts outside the CDR3, is SQTIHQWPATLVQPVGSPLSLECTVEGTSNPNLYWYRQAAGRGLQLLFYSVGIGQISSEVPQNLSASRPQDRQFILSSKKLLLSDSGFYLCAWSVNRGYEQYFGPGTRLTVT.

This clone has a single count. The chain couples TRBV27 to TRBJ2-3; 7 nucleotides line up with TRBD1. This CDR3 region has 14 residues. The germline gives CDR1 MNHEY, CDR2 SMNVEV (reference sequence). V gave up 3 bases and J gave up 0 bases; unmatched junction bases: 0. As DNA, the CDR3 is TGTGCCAGCAGTTTGGACAGGAGCACAGATACGCAGTATTTT. Amino acids: CASSLDRSTDTQYF.

Here the CDR3 DNA reads TGCGCCAGCAGCTTGGTTAGCGGGGGGGCCGCAGATACGCAGTATTTT. Its translation: CASSLVSGGAADTQYF. This chain uses TRBV5-1 with TRBJ2-3; 11 bases are shared with TRBD2. V dropped 0 bases and J dropped 4; count of bases not matched to a gene: 4. CDR3 length: 16 amino acids. Per germline, CDR1 SGHRS and CDR2 YFSETQ. Filled out from reference TRBV5-1 and TRBJ2-3, the complete variable domain reads KAGVTQTPRYLIKTRGQQVTLSCSPISGHRSVSWYQQTPGQGLQFLFEYFSETQRNKGNFPGRFSGRQFSNSRSEMNVSTLELGDSALYLCASSLVSGGAADTQYFGPGTRLTVL.

This clone was recorded only once. V gene TRBV27 combines with J gene TRBJ2-1; 7 bases are shared with TRBD2. The CDR3 is 11 residues long. V shed 8 bases, J shed 7 bases, and the junction held 2 bases outside the gene matches. The germline CDR1 and CDR2 sequences are MNHEY and SMNVEV (reference sequence). The CDR3 coding sequence is TGTGCCAGCGGGGGAGGGAATGAGCAGTTCTTC. It translates to CASGGGNEQFF.

V gene TRBV19 combines with J gene TRBJ2-1; perhaps TRBD1 as D (5 bases). Germline-derived CDR1 and CDR2 are LNHDA and SQIVND (reference sequence). Trimming cost V 10 bases and J 8 bases, with 18 bases left between them. The CDR3 is 13 residues long. CDR3 sequence reads: CAIGQGSPDEQFF. CDR3 bases: TGTGCCATCGGTCAGGGAAGTCCAGATGAGCAGTTCTTC.

The genes are TRBV4-3 and TRBJ1-1; D is undetermined. Germline V gene lookup returns CDR1 LGHNA and CDR2 YSLEER. V was trimmed by 2 bases and J by 1 base, leaving 8 bases between them. The CDR3 is 14 residues long. As DNA, the CDR3 is TGCGCCAGCAGCCAAAACCCAGGGAACACTGAAGCTTTCTTT. This translates into CASSQNPGNTEAFF.

This chain joins TRBV6-5 and TRBJ1-2; possibly TRBD1 for D (5 bases). Germline CDR1 and CDR2: MNHEY and SVGAGI. V shed 2 bases and J shed 6 bases, with 13 bases lying between them. The CDR3 has 14 amino acids. In nucleotides, the CDR3 is TGTGCCAGCAGTTACCTCGGCGTAGGGGATGGCTACACCTTC. Amino acids: CASSYLGVGDGYTF.

The chain carries TRBV19 and TRBJ2-7; tentatively, D is TRBD1 (5 bases). The germline V gene has CDR1 LNHDA and CDR2 SQIVND (reference sequence). Between the trimmed V and J ends, which lost 3 bases and 4 bases, there was a span of 7 bases. This CDR3 has 12 residues. The CDR3 DNA follows: TGTGCCAGTAGTATCCAGGGTTACGAGCAGTACTTC. This encodes CASSIQGYEQYF.

The chain carries TRBV27 and TRBJ1-4, with 7 bases lining up with TRBD1. Trimming took 6 bases from V and 5 from J; bases not matched to a gene: 15. Germline CDR1 and CDR2: MNHEY and SMNVEV (reference sequence). The CDR3 has 17 amino acids. CDR3: CASSPRALLQGNEKLFF. The DNA for the CDR3 is TGTGCCAGCAGCCCCAGGGCTCTATTACAGGGGAATGAAAAACTGTTTTTT.

The rearrangement links TRBV3-1 (or the pseudogene TRBV3-2) to TRBJ1-3; TRBD1 aligns across 7 bases. The CDR3 extends over 15 amino acids. V lost 0 bases and J lost 4; bases outside the gene matches: 3. The germline gives CDR1 LGHDT, CDR2 YNNKEL (reference sequence). The CDR3 spells CASSQDIRGGNTIYF. For the CDR3, the DNA is TGTGCCAGCAGCCAAGATATCAGGGGGGGAAACACCATATATTTT.

This clone has just a few counts. This CDR3 is also generated by other DNA sequences in the sample. The chain employs TRBV5-1 and TRBJ1-2; D is perhaps TRBD1 (6 bases). Trimming took 0 bases from V and 3 from J, leaving 6 bases between them. The CDR3 has 13 amino acids. Germline CDR1 is SGHRS and CDR2 is YFSETQ. CDR3 residues: CASSLEGDYGYTF. The CDR3 coding sequence is TGCGCCAGCAGCTTGGAGGGGGACTATGGCTACACCTTC.

The rearrangement uses TRBV30 and TRBJ2-3; 9 bases fit TRBD1. The CDR3 runs to 15 residues. The J segment lost 4 bases and the V segment lost 2 bases, leaving 7 bases of the junction unmatched. Germline V gene lookup returns CDR1 GTSNPN and CDR2 SVGIG (reference sequence). The DNA of the CDR3 is TGTGCCTGGAGTCCTACAGGGGGCGCGGCAGATACGCAGTATTTT. It codes for CAWSPTGGAADTQYF.

V gene TRBV27 combines with J gene TRBJ2-3; 11 nucleotides match TRBD2. Germline values: CDR1 MNHEY, CDR2 SMNVEV (reference sequence). This CDR3 contains 14 residues. J lost 6 bases, V lost 3 bases, and 2 bases had no gene match. CDR3 region: CASSLASGGDTQYF. The CDR3 DNA is TGTGCCAGCAGTTTGGCTAGCGGGGGGGATACGCAGTATTTT.

The chain links TRBV18 to TRBJ1-2; D not resolved. Germline V lookup: CDR1 KGHSH, CDR2 LQKENI. There are 15 residues in the CDR3. V was shortened by 0 bases and J by 1 base, with 9 bases between the two germline ends. The CDR3 is CASSPPTLRNYGYTF. CDR3 nucleotide sequence: TGTGCCAGCTCACCACCGACACTCCGTAACTATGGCTACACCTTC. The full variable domain, completed using reference TRBV18 and TRBJ1-2, is NAGVMQNPRHLVRRRGQEARLRCSPMKGHSHVYWYRQLPEEGLKFMVYLQKENIIDESGMPKERFSAEFPKEGPSILRIQQVVRGDSAAYFCASSPPTLRNYGYTFGSGTRLTVV.

This clone has a handful of counts. The V call is TRBV2, the J call TRBJ2-1; tentative D call: TRBD1 (5 bases). Germline CDR1 reads SNHLY; CDR2 reads FYNNEI. V shed 7 bases and J shed 3 bases, with 16 bases lying between them. The CDR3 covers 15 residues. In DNA form, the CDR3 reads TGTGCCAGCAAGTCGGCGGACAACTACTACAATGAGCAGTTCTTC. Translating gives CASKSADNYYNEQFF.

CDR3 in amino acids: CASSQLRQARQYF. For the CDR3, the DNA is TGTGCCAGCAGCCAACTTAGACAGGCCAGGCAGTATTTT. The chain couples TRBV9 to TRBJ2-3, with D possibly being TRBD1 (6 bases). This CDR3 contains 13 residues. Between the trimmed V and J ends, which lost 4 bases and 11 bases, there was a span of 17 bases. Germline V gene lookup returns CDR1 SGDLS and CDR2 YYNGEE.

This clone was observed a single time. The rearrangement joins TRBV7-2 to TRBJ1-5, with D unresolved. V lost 4 bases and J 9 bases, leaving 16 bases between the germline ends. There are 14 residues in the CDR3. In germline, CDR1 is SGHTA, CDR2 FQGNSA. The CDR3 DNA sequence: TGTGCCAGCAGCTGGACGGCTGCCGGGATGCCCCAGCATTTT. Translation: CASSWTAAGMPQHF.

V is TRBV11-3 and J is TRBJ1-1; D may be TRBD1 (5 bases). This CDR3 region has 16 residues. CDR1 is SGHNT and CDR2 is YENEEA in the germline V gene. Trimming left V 3 bases short and J 2 bases short, with 16 bases between. The chain's CDR3 is CASSFLSGALNTEAFF. The CDR3, as DNA: TGTGCCAGCAGCTTTCTTAGCGGGGCCCTAAACACTGAAGCTTTCTTT.

The rearrangement joins TRBV15 to TRBJ2-3; 10 bases match TRBD1. The CDR3 extends over 16 amino acids. V dropped 2 bases and J dropped 0; count of bases not matched to a gene: 2. CDR1 and CDR2 from the germline V gene are LNHNV and YYDKDF (reference sequence). CDR3 sequence reads: CATSRLGQGSTDTQYF. The CDR3 DNA sequence: TGTGCCACCAGCAGATTGGGACAGGGGAGCACAGATACGCAGTATTTT.

This clone has ten or more counts. V and J are TRBV4-2 and TRBJ2-7, with TRBD2 identical over 8 bases. With 1 base clipped from V and 7 bases from J, the junction kept 12 bases outside the gene matches. In germline, CDR1 is LGHNA, CDR2 YNFKEQ. This CDR3 region has 16 residues. The CDR3 reads CASSQVGGGPGKEQYF. In nucleotides, the CDR3 is TGTGCCAGCAGCCAAGTCGGCGGGGGGCCTGGGAAGGAGCAGTACTTC.

This rearrangement joins TRBV9 to TRBJ1-1; perhaps TRBD1 as D (6 bases). The CDR3 runs 13 residues. Trimming took 4 bases from V and 7 from J, leaving 14 bases between them. Germline V gene lookup returns CDR1 SGDLS and CDR2 YYNGEE. CDR3 amino acids: CASSLGGASEAFF. CDR3 bases: TGTGCCAGCAGCCTTGGGGGGGCCAGTGAAGCTTTCTTT.

The rearrangement links TRBV6-5 to TRBJ1-2; TRBD1 matches at 8 bases. This CDR3 is 13 amino acids long. Germline V gives CDR1 MNHEY, CDR2 SVGAGI. The ends lost 2 bases at V and 5 bases at J; junction bases unmatched: 1. The CDR3: CASSYTGGYGYTF. The CDR3 coding sequence is TGTGCCAGCAGTTACACAGGGGGGTATGGCTACACCTTC.

The gene calls are TRBV9 and TRBJ2-1, with a weak D call TRBD1 (6 bases). The V gene lost 4 bases and the J gene lost 1 base, with 21 bases spanning the gap. The germline V gene has CDR1 SGDLS and CDR2 YYNGEE. The CDR3 runs 18 residues. CDR3 sequence (DNA): TGTGCCAGCAGCTCCCATCTGACCGGGACACGGTCCTACAATGAGCAGTTCTTC. As protein: CASSSHLTGTRSYNEQFF. Full variable domain (remainder filled in from reference TRBV9 and TRBJ2-1): DSGVTQTPKHLITATGQRVTLRCSPRSGDLSVYWYQQSLDQGLQFLIQYYNGEERAKGNILERFSAQQFPDLHSELNLSSLELGDSALYFCASSSHLTGTRSYNEQFFGPGTRLTVL.

The chain joins TRBV24-1 to TRBJ2-1, with TRBD2 matching 7 bases. Trimming took 10 bases from V and 4 from J; bases not matched to a gene: 0. This CDR3 spans 11 amino acids. The germline V gene encodes CDR1 KGHDR and CDR2 SFDVKD. The CDR3: CATREYNEQFF. CDR3 nucleotide sequence: TGTGCCACGCGGGAGTACAATGAGCAGTTCTTC.